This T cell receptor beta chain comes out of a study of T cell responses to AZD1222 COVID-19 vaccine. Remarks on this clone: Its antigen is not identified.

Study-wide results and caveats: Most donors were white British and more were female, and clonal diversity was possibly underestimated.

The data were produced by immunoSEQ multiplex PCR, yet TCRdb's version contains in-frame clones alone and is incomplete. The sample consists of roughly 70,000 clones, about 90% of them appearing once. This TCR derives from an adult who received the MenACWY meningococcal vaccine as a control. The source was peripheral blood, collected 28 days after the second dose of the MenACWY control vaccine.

DNA of the CDR3: TGTGCCAGCAAAACAGGACAGGCTTATGGCTACACCTTC. It encodes CASKTGQAYGYTF. The genes are TRBV19 and TRBJ1-2, with 7 nucleotides matching TRBD1. Germline V gene sequence: CDR1 LNHDA, CDR2 SQIVND (reference sequence). The CDR3 runs 13 residues. With 9 bases clipped from V and 5 bases from J, the junction kept 9 bases outside the gene matches.